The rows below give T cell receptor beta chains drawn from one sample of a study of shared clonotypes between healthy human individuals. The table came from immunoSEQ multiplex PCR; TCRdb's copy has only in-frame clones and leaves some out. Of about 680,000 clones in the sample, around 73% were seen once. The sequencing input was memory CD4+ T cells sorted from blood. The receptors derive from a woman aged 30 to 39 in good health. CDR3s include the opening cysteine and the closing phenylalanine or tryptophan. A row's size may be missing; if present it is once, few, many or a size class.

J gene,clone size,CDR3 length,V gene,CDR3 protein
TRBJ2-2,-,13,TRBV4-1,CAIQETNTGELFF
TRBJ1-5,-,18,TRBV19,CASRQSSLRQGANQPQHF
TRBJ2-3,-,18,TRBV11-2,CASSLVLLWASGTDTQYF
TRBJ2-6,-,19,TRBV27,CASSLGLKSGASGANVLTF
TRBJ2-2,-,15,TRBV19,CASSQLGGRPGELFF
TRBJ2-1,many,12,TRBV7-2,CASSFAGHEQFF
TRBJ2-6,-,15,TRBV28,CASRSGTVGANVLTF
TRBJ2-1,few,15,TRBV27,CASSFGGGLYNEQFF
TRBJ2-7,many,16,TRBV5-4,CASSAGGTGRNYEQYF
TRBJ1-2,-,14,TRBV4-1,CASSQLKGFYGYTF
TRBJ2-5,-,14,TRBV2,CASSEVAGQETQYF
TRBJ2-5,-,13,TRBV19,CASSGLAGETQYF
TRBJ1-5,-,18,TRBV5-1,CASSFRDRGVTGNQPQHF
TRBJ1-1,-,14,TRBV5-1,CASSLAPANTEAFF
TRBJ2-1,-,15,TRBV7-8,CASSLRETAYNEQFF
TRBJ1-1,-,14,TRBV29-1,CSVQGPSMNTEAFF
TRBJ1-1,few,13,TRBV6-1,CASSVEGWTEAFF
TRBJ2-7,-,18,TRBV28,CASSLSPGLAGRSYEQYF
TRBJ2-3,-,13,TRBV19,CASSIMTTDTQYF
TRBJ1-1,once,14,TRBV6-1,CASSVDGGRTEAFF
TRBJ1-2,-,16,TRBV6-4,CASSPGPRDRGYGYTF
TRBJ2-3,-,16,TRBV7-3,CASSPGGGRLTDTQYF
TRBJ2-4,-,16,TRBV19,CASRMTGGRGKNIQYF
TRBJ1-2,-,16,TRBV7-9,CASSLVFGGRDYGYTF
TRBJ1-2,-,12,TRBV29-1,CSVVSGHYGYTF
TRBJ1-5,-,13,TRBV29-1,CSVVWGVNQPQHF